This T cell receptor beta chain was recovered during a study of blood T cell repertoires in COVID-19. Study at large: T cells, B-cell-depleted T cells, or PBMCs provided the cDNA or gDNA that served as material.

Per the study methods: Counts of nucleated cells, estimated from reference gene primer amplification, were obtained. Some clones are missing from TCRdb's copy, which holds only in-frame ones; the method was immunoSEQ multiplex PCR. V, J and clone size reflect that table, while D and trimming were determined from the DNA. The table has some 420,000 clones, 80% to 90% seen once; the top ten hold 0.95% to 1.3%. The CDR3 length is 15 residues. CDR1 and CDR2 from the germline V gene are SGDLS and YYNGEE. V dropped 0 bases and J dropped 2; count of bases not matched to a gene: 4. Specimen: PBMCs or T cells enriched from blood (not recorded which). V gene TRBV9 combines with J gene TRBJ2-7; TRBD2 matches at 8 bases. The sequence was obtained from a man aged 30 to 45 who had recovered from COVID-19. This chain's CDR3 is CASSVGREAAYEQYF. The DNA of the CDR3 is TGTGCCAGCAGCGTAGGGCGGGAGGCCGCCTACGAGCAGTACTTC.